The 20 T cell receptor beta chains below were found in one sample sequenced in a study of immune cell composition in non-small cell lung cancer. The table came from immunoSEQ multiplex PCR; TCRdb's copy has only in-frame clones and leaves some out. The data show about 4,900 clones, around three quarters seen once. The source material was lung tumor tissue. The receptor set was obtained from a human donor with non-small cell lung cancer.

The chain carries TRBV2 and TRBJ1-5; D may be TRBD1 (6 bases). Looked up from germline, CDR1 is SNHLY and CDR2 is FYNNEI. The CDR3 totals 14 residues. Trimming removed 7 bases from V and 2 bases from J, with 12 bases in between. CDR3 nucleotides: TGTGCCAGCACCCCAGGGGTGGGCAATCAGCCCCAGCATTTT. This gives the protein CASTPGVGNQPQHF.

This clone is a singleton in its sample. This chain links TRBV6-5 with TRBJ1-5; the match to TRBD1 covers 7 bases. The CDR3 runs to 14 residues. Germline V gives CDR1 MNHEY, CDR2 SVGAGI. The V and J ends lost 2 bases and 6 bases, in that order; junction bases with no gene match: 4. The CDR3: CASSYGGQSQPQHF. The CDR3 DNA reads TGTGCCAGCAGTTACGGGGGACAGAGTCAGCCCCAGCATTTT.

The count of this clone is one. The chain links TRBV19 to TRBJ2-2, with TRBD2 as a possible D gene (6 bases). The V and J ends lost 5 bases and 0 bases respectively, with 22 bases between them. CDR1 is LNHDA, CDR2 SQIVND, per germline (reference sequence). The CDR3 consists of 19 residues. The CDR3 DNA is TGTGCCAGTAGTCTTTCACCCTGGGGGGTGATCGCGAACACCGGGGAGCTGTTTTTT. Encoded protein: CASSLSPWGVIANTGELFF. Together with reference TRBV19 and TRBJ2-2, the CDR3 gives the full variable domain: DGGITQSPKYLFRKEGQNVTLSCEQNLNHDAMYWYRQDPGQGLRLIYYSQIVNDFQKGDIAEGYSVSREKKESFPLTVTSAQKNPTAFYLCASSLSPWGVIANTGELFFGEGSRLTVL.

The rearrangement links TRBV30 to TRBJ2-1, with 8 bases aligning to TRBD2. The V gene's germline CDR1 is GTSNPN and CDR2 SVGIG (reference sequence). V lost 5 bases and J lost 4; bases outside the gene matches: 4. The CDR3 runs to 13 residues. The CDR3 nucleotides are TGTGCCTGGGGGAGCGGGGGTTACAATGAGCAGTTCTTC. Residues: CAWGSGGYNEQFF.

The chain carries TRBV4-3 and TRBJ2-7; 8 bases align to TRBD2. The ends lost 4 bases at V and 3 bases at J; junction bases unmatched: 14. Germline CDR1 is LGHNA and CDR2 is YSLEER. This CDR3 contains 17 residues. CDR3 protein: CASSPSGAGGTYYEQYF. DNA for the CDR3: TGCGCCAGCAGCCCTAGCGGCGCGGGGGGCACCTACTACGAGCAGTACTTC.

The gene calls are TRBV10-2 and TRBJ1-5; no reliable D call. The CDR3 spans 14 residues. Trimming removed 2 bases at V and 5 bases at J, with 10 bases between. In germline, CDR1 is WSHSY, CDR2 SAAADI. CDR3 region: CASSEDGVDQPQHF. CDR3 nucleotide sequence: TGCGCCAGCAGTGAGGACGGAGTGGATCAGCCCCAGCATTTT.

This clone was seen a single time. This chain links TRBV9 with TRBJ1-1; TRBD1 agrees at 7 bases. The V and J ends lost 4 bases and 1 base, in that order; junction bases with no gene match: 13. The germline gives CDR1 SGDLS, CDR2 YYNGEE. The CDR3 consists of 17 residues. This CDR3 reads CASSRTGSGGRNTEAFF. CDR3 in DNA: TGTGCCAGCAGCCGAACGGGGTCAGGGGGTAGGAACACTGAAGCTTTCTTT.

This clone showed up just once. The chain combines TRBV6-6 with TRBJ2-2; tentatively, D is TRBD2 (6 bases). The CDR3 sequence is 13 residues long. CDR1 is MNHNY, CDR2 SVGAGI, per germline (reference sequence). V was shortened by 6 bases and J by 7 bases, with 12 bases between the two germline ends. CDR3 loop: CASRQAGGGELFF. CDR3 coding DNA: TGTGCCAGCAGACAGGCCGGGGGCGGGGAGCTGTTTTTT.

This chain connects TRBV30 to TRBJ2-3, with TRBD2 matching over 8 bases. V shed 0 bases, J shed 3 bases, and the junction held 5 bases outside the gene matches. Germline CDR1 GTSNPN, CDR2 SVGIG (reference sequence). The CDR3 is 15 amino acids. CDR3 loop: CAWSVLAGTTDTQYF. CDR3 bases: TGTGCCTGGAGTGTATTAGCGGGGACTACAGATACGCAGTATTTT.

The V and J genes are TRBV25-1 and TRBJ2-3; TRBD2 matches at 10 bases. The junction had 6 bases not matched to a gene; V was cut back by 5 bases and J by 1 base. The germline gives CDR1 MGHDK, CDR2 SYGVNS. The CDR3 covers 16 residues. This chain's CDR3 is CASSLSSGGGTDTQYF. Written as DNA, the CDR3 is TGTGCCAGCAGTCTCTCTAGCGGGGGCGGCACAGATACGCAGTATTTT.

The chain employs TRBV16 and TRBJ1-1, with D perhaps matching TRBD1 (5 bases). The CDR3 runs 16 residues. V lost 1 base to trimming and J lost 1 base, with 13 bases between them. Per germline, CDR1 KGHSY and CDR2 FQNENV. The CDR3 region has the DNA TGTGCCAGCAGCCAATTTTCTGGGAGGGGGAACACTGAAGCTTTCTTT. Its protein is CASSQFSGRGNTEAFF.

This clone was observed once. The chain links TRBV4-2 to TRBJ2-7; TRBD2 matches at 10 bases. The germline V gene has CDR1 LGHNA and CDR2 YNFKEQ. V shed 1 base, J shed 2 bases, and the junction held 8 bases outside the gene matches. CDR3 length: 17 residues. The CDR3: CASSQGLAGAPTYEQYF. CDR3 coding DNA: TGTGCCAGCAGCCAAGGGCTAGCGGGGGCCCCAACCTACGAGCAGTACTTC.

The chain employs TRBV7-8 and TRBJ2-5; TRBD2 matches at 13 bases. The CDR3 length is 17 residues. Germline CDR1 SGHVS, CDR2 FQNEAQ. After removal of 5 bases from V and 2 bases from J, the junction contained 8 bases not matched to a gene. CDR3 coding DNA: TGTGCCAGCAGCAATCGCGGGACTAGCGGGGAACAAGAGACCCAGTACTTC. Amino acids: CASSNRGTSGEQETQYF.

The V gene is TRBV27, the J gene TRBJ2-3; no reliable D call. Trimming shortened V by 6 bases and J by 5 bases, and 9 bases separated the two germline ends. Germline CDR1 reads MNHEY; CDR2 reads SMNVEV (reference sequence). The CDR3 is made up of 12 amino acids. The CDR3 DNA sequence: TGTGCCAGCAGCGCGTCCCGAGATACGCAGTATTTT. Protein: CASSASRDTQYF.

The chain has TRBV2 and TRBJ2-2; 10 nucleotides line up with TRBD1. This CDR3 is 16 amino acids long. Per the germline V gene, CDR1 is SNHLY and CDR2 is FYNNEI. With V trimmed by 6 bases and J by 4 bases, 8 bases remained unmatched. CDR3 amino acids: CASSAGTGVATGELFF. CDR3 nucleotide sequence: TGTGCCAGCAGCGCCGGGACAGGGGTCGCCACCGGGGAGCTGTTTTTT.

The chain employs TRBV29-1 and TRBJ1-2; 11 nucleotides align to TRBD1. V was clipped by 2 bases and J by 1 base; unmatched bases: 3. The germline V gene encodes CDR1 SQVTM and CDR2 ANQGSEA. The CDR3 length is 15 residues. CDR3 sequence reads: CSVERDRGYNYGYTF. In DNA form, the CDR3 reads TGCAGCGTTGAACGGGACAGGGGGTATAACTATGGCTACACCTTC.

CDR3 nucleotides: TGTGCCAGCAGCCCCGGGAGTATTAGCAATCAGCCCCAGCATTTT. It specifies CASSPGSISNQPQHF. The chain uses TRBV7-2 and TRBJ1-5; the D is unclear. Germline-derived CDR1 and CDR2 are SGHTA and FQGNSA. Between the trimmed V and J ends, which lost 5 bases and 0 bases, there was a span of 11 bases. The CDR3 sequence is 15 residues long.

This sequence joins TRBV7-2 and TRBJ1-5; 8 nucleotides line up with TRBD1. From germline, CDR1 is SGHTA and CDR2 FQGNSA. The trim removed 1 base at V and 4 bases at J, leaving 9 bases unmatched. The CDR3 loop spans 17 amino acids. The CDR3 bases are TGTGCCAGCAGCTTAGTCGGGTCCAGGGGGCAAAATCAGCCCCAGCATTTT. It encodes CASSLVGSRGQNQPQHF.

The chain employs TRBV5-6 and TRBJ1-5, with D uncertain. Per germline, CDR1 SGHDT and CDR2 YYEEEE. The CDR3 runs to 12 residues. Trimming cost V 2 bases and J 4 bases, with 4 bases left between them. The CDR3 DNA reads as TGTGCCAGCAGCTTAACAAATCAGCCCCAGCATTTT. Its protein product is CASSLTNQPQHF.

This rearrangement joins TRBV7-9 to TRBJ2-2; a possible D gene is TRBD1 (6 bases). Germline lookup yields CDR1 SEHNR and CDR2 FQNEAQ (reference sequence). Trimming took off 5 bases at V and 1 base at J, with 8 bases between the two ends. The CDR3 length is 14 residues. CDR3 in DNA: TGTGCCAGCAGCAAACAGGGGAACACCGGGGAGCTGTTTTTT. This codes for CASSKQGNTGELFF.